This TCR beta chain was sequenced during a study of spatial heterogeneity in lung cancer. Study-level information: Compared with alpha-chain sequences, beta-chain sequences were consistently detected in greater numbers. Study conclusions and caveats: Detection of ubiquitous tumor TCRs in blood was higher at resection than follow-up.

Time point specified: sample taken at primary tumor resection. The study sequenced unsorted whole RNA from tumor, nontumor lung or frozen PBMC. Every TCR cDNA molecule bore its own unique molecular identifier. TCRdb re-called the 5' RACE reads with MiXCR, one entry per CDR3 protein. This sample yields more than 85,000 distinct CDR3 sequences, of which over 8.5% are seen a single time; around 7% belongs to the top ten. The CDR3 sequence is 16 residues long. V was cut by 4 bases and J by 1 base, with 11 bases left in between. The germline V gene has CDR1 SNHLY and CDR2 FYNNEI. On this clonotype: Its antigen is not known.

The chain couples TRBV2 to TRBJ2-6; D might be TRBD2 (7 bases). The material sequenced was PBMCs, taken at surgery. The receptor was isolated from a male donor with early-stage non-small cell lung cancer. The CDR3 region is CASSAGGASGANVLTF. The DNA of the CDR3 is TGTGCCAGCAGTGCGGGGGGCGCATCTGGGGCCAACGTCCTGACTTTC. The full variable domain, completed using reference TRBV2 and TRBJ2-6, is EPEVTQTPSHQVTQMGQEVILRCVPISNHLYFYWYRQILGQKVEFLVSFYNNEISEKSEIFDDQFSVERPDGSNFTLKIRSTKLEDSAMYFCASSAGGASGANVLTFGAGSRLTVL.